This paragraph covers one T cell receptor beta chain sequence. This specimen belongs to a study of blood T cell repertoires in COVID-19. Study-wide context: The United States, Italy and Spain were the sources of the acute and convalescent COVID-19 samples. PBMCs, B-cell-depleted T cells, or T cells were the source of the cDNA or gDNA that made up the material.

The V end lost 4 bases, the J end lost 7 bases, and 11 bases lay between the germline ends. This CDR3 comprises 12 residues. Germline V gives CDR1 MNHEY, CDR2 SVGEGT. Per the authors' pipeline: By means of reference gene primer amplification, nucleated cell counts were estimated. Data came from immunoSEQ multiplex PCR; TCRdb stores just in-frame clones and leaves some out. That table furnishes V, J and clone size, whereas the DNA furnished D and trimming. The top ten hold around 3% of the sample, which has hundreds of thousands of clones, around 87% seen once. This sequence joins TRBV6-2 or TRBV6-3 and TRBJ2-7; D is unclear. The receptor comes from a man between 60 and 75 years old with acute or convalescent COVID-19. The sequenced sample was peripheral blood. DNA of the CDR3: TGTGCCAGCAGTTTTAAATACGCGGAGCAGTACTTC. It is translated as CASSFKYAEQYF.